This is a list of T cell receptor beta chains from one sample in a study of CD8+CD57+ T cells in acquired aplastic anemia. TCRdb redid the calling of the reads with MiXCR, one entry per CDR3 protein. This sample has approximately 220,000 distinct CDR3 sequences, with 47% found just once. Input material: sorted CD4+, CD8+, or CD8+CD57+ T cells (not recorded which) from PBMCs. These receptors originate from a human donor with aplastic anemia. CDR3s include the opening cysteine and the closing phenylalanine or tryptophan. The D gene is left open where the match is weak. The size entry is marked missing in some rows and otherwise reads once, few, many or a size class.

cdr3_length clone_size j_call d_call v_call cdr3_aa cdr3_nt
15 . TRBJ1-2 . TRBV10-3 CAISEMDSPNYGYTF TGTGCCATCAGTGAGATGGACAGCCCGAACTATGGCTACACCTTC
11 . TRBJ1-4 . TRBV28 CASGYDEKLFF TGTGCCAGCGGGTATGATGAAAAACTGTTTTTT
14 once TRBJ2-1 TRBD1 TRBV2 CASRRDSSYNEQFF TGTGCCAGCCGAAGGGACAGCTCCTACAATGAGCAGTTCTTC
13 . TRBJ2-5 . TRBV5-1 CASSVADFQPQYF TGCGCCAGCAGCGTGGCTGATTTTCAGCCCCAGTACTTC
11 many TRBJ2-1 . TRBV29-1 CSAERDNEQFF TGCAGCGCGGAAAGGGACAATGAGCAGTTCTTC
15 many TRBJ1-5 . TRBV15 CATSRDRYSGQPQHF TGTGCCACCAGCAGAGATCGATACTCAGGGCAGCCCCAGCATTTT
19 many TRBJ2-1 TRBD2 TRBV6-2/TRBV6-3 CASSGTSGGGLSPTDEQFF TGTGCCAGCAGCGGGACTAGCGGGGGAGGCTTATCCCCGACCGATGAGCAGTTCTTC
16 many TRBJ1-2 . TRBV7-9 CASSLDPGPSLLGYTF TGTGCCAGCAGCTTAGATCCCGGCCCCAGCCTGTTGGGCTACACCTTC
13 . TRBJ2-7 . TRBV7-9 CASSYKTGKAQYF TGTGCCAGCAGCTATAAAACAGGGAAAGCGCAGTACTTC
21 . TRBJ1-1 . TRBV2 CASSPQSTASQLDSMNTEAFF TGTGCCAGCAGTCCTCAGTCGACAGCTTCTCAATTAGACTCCATGAACACTGAAGCTTTCTTT
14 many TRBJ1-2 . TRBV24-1 CATSDFGVGYGYTF TGTGCCACCAGTGATTTTGGGGTGGGCTATGGCTACACCTTC
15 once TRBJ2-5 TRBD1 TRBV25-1 CASSLSQGAQETQYF TGTGCCAGCAGCTTATCTCAGGGGGCACAAGAGACCCAGTACTTC
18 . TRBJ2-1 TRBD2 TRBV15 CATSRDLQGGGAPNEQFF TGTGCCACCAGCAGAGATCTCCAAGGCGGGGGGGCGCCGAATGAGCAGTTCTTC
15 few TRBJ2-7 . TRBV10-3 CAISERGSSSYEQYF TGTGCCATCAGTGAGAGGGGTTCTAGCTCCTACGAGCAGTACTTC
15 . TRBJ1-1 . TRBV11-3 CASSLGTIGGTEAFF TGTGCCAGCAGCTTAGGTACGATCGGGGGGACTGAAGCTTTCTTT
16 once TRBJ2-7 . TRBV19 CASSMAATRGPYEQYF TGTGCCAGTAGTATGGCCGCAACTAGGGGCCCCTACGAGCAGTACTTC
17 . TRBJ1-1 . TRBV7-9 CASSFRGGRHGSAEAFF TGTGCCAGCAGCTTCCGGGGTGGGCGGCATGGGTCGGCTGAAGCTTTCTTT
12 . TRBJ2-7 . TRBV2 CASSRVYYEQYF TGTGCCAGCAGTCGAGTATACTACGAGCAGTACTTC
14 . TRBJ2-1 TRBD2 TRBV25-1 CATQTSGSYNEQFF TGTGCCACCCAGACTAGCGGTTCCTACAATGAGCAGTTCTTC
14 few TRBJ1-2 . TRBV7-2 CASSLATTNYGYTF TGTGCCAGCAGCTTAGCTACAACAAACTATGGCTACACCTTC
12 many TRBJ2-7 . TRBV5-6 CASSRGPNEQYF TGTGCCAGCAGCAGGGGCCCTAACGAGCAGTACTTC
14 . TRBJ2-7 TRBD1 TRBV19 CASSTGTGEYEQYF TGTGCCAGTAGTACCGGGACAGGGGAGTACGAGCAGTACTTC
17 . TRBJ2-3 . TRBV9 CASSTPRDSYRADTQYF TGCGCCAGCAGCACACCCCGGGACTCGTACAGGGCAGATACGCAGTATTTT
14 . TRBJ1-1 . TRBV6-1 CASSLSILGAEAFF TGTGCCAGCAGTTTGAGTATCCTCGGCGCTGAAGCTTTCTTT
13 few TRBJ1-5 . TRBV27 CASSLVGYQPQHF TGTGCCAGCAGTTTAGTCGGATATCAGCCCCAGCATTTT
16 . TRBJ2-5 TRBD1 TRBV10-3 CAISDRKGQLEETQYF TGTGCCATCAGTGACCGAAAGGGACAGTTGGAAGAGACCCAGTACTTC
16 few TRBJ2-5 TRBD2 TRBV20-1 CSATGTSGSRMETQYF TGCAGTGCGACCGGGACTAGCGGGAGTCGGATGGAGACCCAGTACTTC
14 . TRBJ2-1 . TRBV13 CASSSDREGAEQFF TGTGCCAGCAGTTCGGACAGGGAGGGCGCTGAGCAGTTCTTC
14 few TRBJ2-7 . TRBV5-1 CASSQRVGMYEQYF TGCGCCAGCAGCCAGAGGGTAGGAATGTACGAGCAGTACTTC
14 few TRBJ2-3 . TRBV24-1 CATSDSTVTDTQYF TGTGCCACCAGTGATTCAACCGTGACAGATACGCAGTATTTT
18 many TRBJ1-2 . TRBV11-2 CASRPNTHAGRGYRGYTF TGTGCCAGCAGACCTAATACCCACGCGGGGAGGGGATATAGGGGCTACACCTTC
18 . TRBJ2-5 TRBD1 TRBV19 CASSIGYRDRGSRETQYF TGTGCCAGTAGTATAGGTTACCGGGACAGGGGTTCTCGGGAGACCCAGTACTTC
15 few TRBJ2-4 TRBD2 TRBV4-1 CASSLTIAGQNIQYF TGCGCCAGCAGCCTTACTATAGCGGGCCAAAACATTCAGTACTTC
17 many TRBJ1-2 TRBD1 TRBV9 CASSDGRDRGLGYGYTF TGTGCCAGCAGCGACGGCCGGGACAGGGGGCTTGGCTATGGCTACACCTTC
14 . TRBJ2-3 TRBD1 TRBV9 CASSWTGGADTQYF TGTGCCAGCAGTTGGACAGGGGGTGCAGATACGCAGTATTTT
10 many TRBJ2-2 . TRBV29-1 CSVERGGLFF TGCAGCGTTGAAAGGGGAGGGCTGTTTTTT
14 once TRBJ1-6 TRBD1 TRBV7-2 CASSLLQGVSPLHF TGTGCCAGCAGCTTGTTGCAGGGGGTTTCACCCCTCCACTTT
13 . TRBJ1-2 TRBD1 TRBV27 CASSPSDRVGYTF TGTGCCAGCAGTCCAAGCGACAGGGTGGGCTACACCTTC
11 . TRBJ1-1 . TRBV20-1 CSAWRNTEAFF TGCAGTGCTTGGCGGAACACTGAAGCTTTCTTT
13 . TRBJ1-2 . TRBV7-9 CASSQVGNYGYTF TGTGCCAGCAGCCAAGTGGGGAACTATGGCTACACCTTC
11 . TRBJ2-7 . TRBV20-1 CSARTAYEQYF TGCAGTGCGAGGACAGCCTACGAGCAGTACTTC
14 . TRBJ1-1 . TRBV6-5 CASSYGGVNTEALF TGTGCCAGCAGTTACGGGGGGGTGAACACTGAAGCTCTCTTT
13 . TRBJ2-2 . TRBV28 CASSLQGAGELFF TGTGCCAGCAGTTTACAAGGAGCCGGGGAGCTGTTTTTT